The clone carrying this T cell receptor (beta chain) occurred many times. Its target is not known. The V gene lost 2 bases and the J gene lost 0 bases, with 11 bases spanning the gap. Germline loops: CDR1 SGHVS, CDR2 FQNEAQ. This CDR3 contains 16 residues. Previously, flow cytometry had revealed CD8+CD57+ cell expansion in the patients chosen for sequencing. By the time of blood sampling, patients had still received no therapy. These data are taken from a study of CD8+CD57+ T cells in acquired aplastic anemia. Study in general: Sorted CD4+ and CD8+ cells yielded DNA averaging around 3.2 ug.

CDR3 and TCR beta VDJ profiling relied on genomic DNA as the template. MiXCR, applied by TCRdb to the reads, yields one record per CDR3 protein. The table lists under 200,000 distinct CDR3 sequences, around 47% of them singletons. Findings and limits, study-wide: Found in both controls and patients were about 30 CD8+ CDR3 sequences.

The receptor was isolated from a human donor with aplastic anemia. Material for sequencing was sorted CD4+, CD8+, or CD8+CD57+ T cells (not recorded which) from PBMCs. V and J are TRBV7-8 and TRBJ1-3; D gene unclear. CDR3 nucleotides: TGTGCCAGCAGCTTATCGTCGGGAAGCTCTGGAAACACCATATATTTT. This encodes CASSLSSGSSGNTIYF.